This T cell receptor (beta chain) originates from a study of T cell repertoires in cytomegalovirus infection. Per germline, CDR1 SEHNR and CDR2 FQNEAQ (reference sequence). CDR3 length: 15 residues. Trimming removed 8 bases at V and 2 bases at J, with 18 bases between. One entry per CDR3 protein, called by TCRdb with MiXCR from the reads. The sample has under 850,000 distinct CDR3 sequences; 35% to 45% are singletons. Material for sequencing was PBMCs. The V call is TRBV7-9, the J call TRBJ2-5; D possibly corresponds to TRBD2 (5 bases). The TCR originated in a human donor in good health (CMV status not recorded). Some clones in this sample may be carry-over from other donors' samples. In DNA form, the CDR3 reads TGTGCCAGCGCCATCGGGAACGTCGCGCAAGAGACCCAGTACTTC. Its protein is CASAIGNVAQETQYF. The whole variable domain, remainder taken from reference TRBV7-9 and TRBJ2-5, is DTGVSQNPRHKITKRGQNVTFRCDPISEHNRLYWYRQTLGQGPEFLTYFQNEAQLEKSRLLSDRFSAERPKGSFSTLEIQRTEQGDSAMYLCASAIGNVAQETQYFGPGTRLLVL.